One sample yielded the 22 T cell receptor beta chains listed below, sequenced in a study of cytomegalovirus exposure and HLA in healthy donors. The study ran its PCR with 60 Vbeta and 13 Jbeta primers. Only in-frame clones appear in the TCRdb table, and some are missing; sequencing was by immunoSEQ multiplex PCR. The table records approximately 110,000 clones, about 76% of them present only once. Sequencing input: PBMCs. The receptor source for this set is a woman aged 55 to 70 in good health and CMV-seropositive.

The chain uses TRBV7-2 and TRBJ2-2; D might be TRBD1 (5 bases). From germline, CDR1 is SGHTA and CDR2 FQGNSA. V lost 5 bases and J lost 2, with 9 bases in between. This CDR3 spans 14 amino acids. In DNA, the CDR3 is TGTGCCAGCAGCCCGGACACAAACACCGGGGAGCTGTTTTTT. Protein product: CASSPDTNTGELFF.

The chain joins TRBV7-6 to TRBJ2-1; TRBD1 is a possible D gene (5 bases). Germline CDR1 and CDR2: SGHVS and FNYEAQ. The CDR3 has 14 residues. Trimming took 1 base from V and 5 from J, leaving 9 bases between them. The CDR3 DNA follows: TGTGCCAGCAGCTTAGTTAGGGGCGACAATGAGCAGTTCTTC. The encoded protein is CASSLVRGDNEQFF. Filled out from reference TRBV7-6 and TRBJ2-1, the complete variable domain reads GAGVSQSPRYKVTKRGQDVALRCDPISGHVSLYWYRQALGQGPEFLTYFNYEAQQDKSGLPNDRFSAERPEGSISTLTIQRTEQRDSAMYRCASSLVRGDNEQFFGPGTRLTVL.

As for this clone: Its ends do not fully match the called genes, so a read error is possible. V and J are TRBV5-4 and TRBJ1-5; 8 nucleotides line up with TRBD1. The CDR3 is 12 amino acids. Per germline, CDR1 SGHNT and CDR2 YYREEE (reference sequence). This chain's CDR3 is CASSTDRGPQHF. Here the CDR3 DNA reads TGTGCCAGCAGCACCGACAGGGGACCCCAACATTTT.

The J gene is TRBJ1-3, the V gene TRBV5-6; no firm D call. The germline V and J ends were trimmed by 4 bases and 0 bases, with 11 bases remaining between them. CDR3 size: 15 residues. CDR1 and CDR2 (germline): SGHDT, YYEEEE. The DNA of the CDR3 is TGTGCCAGCAGCGCCCTTGGGAGCTCTGGAAACACCATATATTTT. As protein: CASSALGSSGNTIYF.

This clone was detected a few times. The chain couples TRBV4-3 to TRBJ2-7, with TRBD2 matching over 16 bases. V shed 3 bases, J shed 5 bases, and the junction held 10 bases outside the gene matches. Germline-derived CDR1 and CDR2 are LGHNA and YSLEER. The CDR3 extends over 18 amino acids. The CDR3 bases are TGCGCCAGCAGCCAGGCCCCGGGGACTAGCGGGGGGGCAAACGAGCAGTACTTC. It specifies CASSQAPGTSGGANEQYF.

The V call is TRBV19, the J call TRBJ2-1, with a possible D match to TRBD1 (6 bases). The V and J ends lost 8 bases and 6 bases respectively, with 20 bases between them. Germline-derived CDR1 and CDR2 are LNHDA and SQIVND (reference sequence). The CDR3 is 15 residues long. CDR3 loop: CASCRTAKKSNEQFF. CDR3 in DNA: TGTGCCAGTTGTAGGACAGCAAAAAAGAGCAATGAGCAGTTCTTC. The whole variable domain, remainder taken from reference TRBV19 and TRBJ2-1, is DGGITQSPKYLFRKEGQNVTLSCEQNLNHDAMYWYRQDPGQGLRLIYYSQIVNDFQKGDIAEGYSVSREKKESFPLTVTSAQKNPTAFYLCASCRTAKKSNEQFFGPGTRLTVL.

This CDR3 is CASTPGTGIEAFF. The CDR3 nucleotides read TGTGCCAGCACTCCCGGGACAGGGATCGAAGCTTTCTTT. The chain combines TRBV6-6 with TRBJ1-1; 9 nucleotides match TRBD1. The CDR3 contains 13 residues. J gave up 8 bases and V 7 bases, and 8 bases lay outside the gene matches. The germline gives CDR1 MNHNY, CDR2 SVGAGI (reference sequence).

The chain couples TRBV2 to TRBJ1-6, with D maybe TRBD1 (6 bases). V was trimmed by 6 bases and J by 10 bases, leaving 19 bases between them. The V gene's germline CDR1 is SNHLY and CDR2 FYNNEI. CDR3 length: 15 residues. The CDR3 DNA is TGTGCCAGCAGGCCTGCCGGGGGGGCTTACTCACCCCTCCACTTT. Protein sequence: CASRPAGGAYSPLHF. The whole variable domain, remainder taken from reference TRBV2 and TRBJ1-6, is EPEVTQTPSHQVTQMGQEVILRCVPISNHLYFYWYRQILGQKVEFLVSFYNNEISEKSEIFDDQFSVERPDGSNFTLKIRSTKLEDSAMYFCASRPAGGAYSPLHFGNGTRLTVT.

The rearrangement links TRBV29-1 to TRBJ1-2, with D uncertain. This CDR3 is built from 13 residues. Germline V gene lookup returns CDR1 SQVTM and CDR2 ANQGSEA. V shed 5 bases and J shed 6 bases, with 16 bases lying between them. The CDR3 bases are TGCAGCGTTTCACATTACCTAGTCGATGGCTACACCTTC. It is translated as CSVSHYLVDGYTF.

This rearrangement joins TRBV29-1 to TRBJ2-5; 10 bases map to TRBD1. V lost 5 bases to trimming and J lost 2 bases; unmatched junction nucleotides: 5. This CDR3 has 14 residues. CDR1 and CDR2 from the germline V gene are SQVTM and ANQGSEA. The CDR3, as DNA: TGCAGCGTTCGGGACAGGGGCCCTCAAGAGACCCAGTACTTC. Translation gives CSVRDRGPQETQYF.

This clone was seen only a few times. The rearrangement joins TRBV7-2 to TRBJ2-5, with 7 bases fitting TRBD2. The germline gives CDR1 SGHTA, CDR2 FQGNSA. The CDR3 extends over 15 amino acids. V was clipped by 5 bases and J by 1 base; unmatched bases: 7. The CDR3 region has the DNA TGTGCCAGCAGCCCTCGGCGGGGGACCCAAGAGACCCAGTACTTC. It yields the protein CASSPRRGTQETQYF. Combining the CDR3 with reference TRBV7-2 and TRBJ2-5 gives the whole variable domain GAGVSQSPSNKVTEKGKDVELRCDPISGHTALYWYRQSLGQGLEFLIYFQGNSAPDKSGLPSDRFSAERTGGSVSTLTIQRTQQEDSAVYLCASSPRRGTQETQYFGPGTRLLVL.

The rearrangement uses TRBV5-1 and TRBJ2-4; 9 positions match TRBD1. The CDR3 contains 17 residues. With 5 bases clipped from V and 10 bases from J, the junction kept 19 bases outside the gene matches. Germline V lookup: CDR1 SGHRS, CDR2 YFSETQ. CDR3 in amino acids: CASRSGHGQGIWAIQYF. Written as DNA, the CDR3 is TGCGCCAGCAGATCAGGTCACGGACAGGGGATTTGGGCTATTCAGTACTTC.

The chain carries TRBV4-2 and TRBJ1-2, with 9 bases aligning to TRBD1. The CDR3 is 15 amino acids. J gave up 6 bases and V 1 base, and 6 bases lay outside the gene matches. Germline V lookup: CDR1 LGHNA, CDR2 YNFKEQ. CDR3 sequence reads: CASSQGGTGRNGYTF. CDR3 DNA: TGTGCCAGCAGCCAAGGAGGGACAGGGAGGAATGGCTACACCTTC.

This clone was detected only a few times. The CDR3 DNA follows: TGCGCCAGCAGCCAAGAGGGGGGGGATCAGCCCCAGCATTTT. Translated: CASSQEGGDQPQHF. This chain links TRBV4-3 with TRBJ1-5; tentatively, D is TRBD1 (5 bases). Germline CDR1 LGHNA, CDR2 YSLEER. The CDR3 covers 14 residues. Trimming left V 0 bases short and J 5 bases short, with 8 bases between.

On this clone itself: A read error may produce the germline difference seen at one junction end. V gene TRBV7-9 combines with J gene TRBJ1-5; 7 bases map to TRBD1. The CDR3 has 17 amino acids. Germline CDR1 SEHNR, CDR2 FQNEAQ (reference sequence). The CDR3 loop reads CAGSLGGTGASNQPQHF. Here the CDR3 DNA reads TGTGCCGGCAGCTTAGGGGGTACAGGGGCCAGCAATCAGCCCCAGCATTTT.

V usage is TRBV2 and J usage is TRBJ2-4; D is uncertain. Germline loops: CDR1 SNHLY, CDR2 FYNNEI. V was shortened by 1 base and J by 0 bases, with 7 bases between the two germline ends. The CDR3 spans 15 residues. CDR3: CASSEGLLAKNIQYF. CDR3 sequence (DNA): TGTGCCAGCAGTGAAGGGCTGTTAGCCAAAAACATTCAGTACTTC.

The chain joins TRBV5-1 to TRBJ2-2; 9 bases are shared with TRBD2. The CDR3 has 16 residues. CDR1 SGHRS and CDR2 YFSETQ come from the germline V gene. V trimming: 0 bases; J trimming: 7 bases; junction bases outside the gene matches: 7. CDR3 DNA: TGCGCCAGCAGCTTGGTGGCGGGAGGGTACGGCGGGGAGCTGTTTTTT. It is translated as CASSLVAGGYGGELFF.

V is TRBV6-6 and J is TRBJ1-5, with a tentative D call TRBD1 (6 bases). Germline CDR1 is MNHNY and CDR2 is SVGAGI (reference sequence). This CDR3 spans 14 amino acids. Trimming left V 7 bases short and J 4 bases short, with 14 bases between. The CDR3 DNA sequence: TGTGCCAGCAAGGGGGTGGGGGCAAATCAGCCCCAGCATTTT. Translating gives CASKGVGANQPQHF.

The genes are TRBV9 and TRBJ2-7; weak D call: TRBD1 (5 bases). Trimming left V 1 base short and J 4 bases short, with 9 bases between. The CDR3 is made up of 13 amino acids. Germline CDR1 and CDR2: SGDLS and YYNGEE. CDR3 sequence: CASSVRQKYEQYF. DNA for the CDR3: TGTGCCAGCAGCGTACGACAGAAGTACGAGCAGTACTTC. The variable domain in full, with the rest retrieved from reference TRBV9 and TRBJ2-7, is DSGVTQTPKHLITATGQRVTLRCSPRSGDLSVYWYQQSLDQGLQFLIQYYNGEERAKGNILERFSAQQFPDLHSELNLSSLELGDSALYFCASSVRQKYEQYFGPGTRLTVT.

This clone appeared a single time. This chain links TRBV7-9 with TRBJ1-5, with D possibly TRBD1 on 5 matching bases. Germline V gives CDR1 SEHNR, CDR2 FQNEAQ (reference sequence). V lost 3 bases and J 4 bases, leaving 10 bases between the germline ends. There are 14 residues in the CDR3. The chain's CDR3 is CASSFGQGNQPQHF. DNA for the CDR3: TGTGCCAGCAGCTTTGGGCAGGGAAATCAGCCCCAGCATTTT.

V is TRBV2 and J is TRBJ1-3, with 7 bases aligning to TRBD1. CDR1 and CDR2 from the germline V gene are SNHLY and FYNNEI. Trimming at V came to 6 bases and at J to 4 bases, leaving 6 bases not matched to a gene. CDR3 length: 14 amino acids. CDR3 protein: CASRSGGTGNTIYF. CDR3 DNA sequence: TGTGCCAGCAGATCAGGGGGAACGGGAAACACCATATATTTT. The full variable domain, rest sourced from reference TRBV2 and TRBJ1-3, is EPEVTQTPSHQVTQMGQEVILRCVPISNHLYFYWYRQILGQKVEFLVSFYNNEISEKSEIFDDQFSVERPDGSNFTLKIRSTKLEDSAMYFCASRSGGTGNTIYFGEGSWLTVV.

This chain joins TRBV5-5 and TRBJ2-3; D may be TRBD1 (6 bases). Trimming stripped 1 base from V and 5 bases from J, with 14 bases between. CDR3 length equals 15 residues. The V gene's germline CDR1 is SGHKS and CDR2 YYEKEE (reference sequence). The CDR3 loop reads CASSLLGATGDTQYF. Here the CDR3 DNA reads TGTGCCAGCAGCTTGCTGGGGGCGACTGGAGATACGCAGTATTTT.